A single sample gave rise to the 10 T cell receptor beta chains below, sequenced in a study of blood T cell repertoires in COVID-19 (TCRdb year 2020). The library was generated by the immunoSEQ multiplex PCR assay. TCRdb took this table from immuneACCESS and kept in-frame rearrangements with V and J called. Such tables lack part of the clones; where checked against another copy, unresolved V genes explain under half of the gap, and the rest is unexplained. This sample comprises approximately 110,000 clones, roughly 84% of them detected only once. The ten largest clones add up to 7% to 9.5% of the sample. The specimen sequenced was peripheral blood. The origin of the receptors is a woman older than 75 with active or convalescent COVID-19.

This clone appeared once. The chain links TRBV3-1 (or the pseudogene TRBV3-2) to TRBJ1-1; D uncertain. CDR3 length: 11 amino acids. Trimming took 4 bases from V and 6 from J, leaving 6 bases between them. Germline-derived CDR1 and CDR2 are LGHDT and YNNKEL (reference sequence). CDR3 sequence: CASSPGAEAFF. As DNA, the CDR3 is TGTGCCAGCAGCCCGGGTGCTGAAGCTTTCTTT.

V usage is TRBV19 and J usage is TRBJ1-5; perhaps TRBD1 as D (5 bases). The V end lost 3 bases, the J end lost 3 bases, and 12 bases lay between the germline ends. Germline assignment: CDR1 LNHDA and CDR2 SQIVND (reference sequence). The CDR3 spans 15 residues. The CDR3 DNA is TGTGCCAGTAGTATTCCCAGGGTCCTCAATCAGCCCCAGCATTTT. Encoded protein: CASSIPRVLNQPQHF.

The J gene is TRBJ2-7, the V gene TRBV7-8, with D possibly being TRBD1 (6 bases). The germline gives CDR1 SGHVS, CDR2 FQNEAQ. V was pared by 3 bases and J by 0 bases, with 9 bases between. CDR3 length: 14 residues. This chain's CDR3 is CASSLGAASYEQYF. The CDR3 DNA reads TGTGCCAGCAGCTTGGGGGCGGCCTCCTACGAGCAGTACTTC.

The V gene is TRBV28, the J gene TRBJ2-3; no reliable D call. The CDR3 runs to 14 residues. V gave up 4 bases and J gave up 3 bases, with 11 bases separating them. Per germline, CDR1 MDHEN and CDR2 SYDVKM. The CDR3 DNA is TGTGCCAGCAGTTCCCCTAGATCTACAGATACGCAGTATTTT. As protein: CASSSPRSTDTQYF.

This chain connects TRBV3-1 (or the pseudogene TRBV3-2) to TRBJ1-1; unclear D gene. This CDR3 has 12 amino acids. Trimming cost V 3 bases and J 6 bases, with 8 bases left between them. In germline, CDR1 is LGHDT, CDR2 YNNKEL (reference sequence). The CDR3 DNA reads TGTGCCAGCAGCCACGGTAGCGCTGAAGCTTTCTTT. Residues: CASSHGSAEAFF.

DNA of the CDR3: TGTGCCAGTAGGCTTATTCCGGGACAGAAATTAGCTAACTATGGCTACACCTTC. This codes for CASRLIPGQKLANYGYTF. This chain joins TRBV19 and TRBJ1-2, with TRBD1 identical over 7 bases. The CDR3 runs 18 residues. After removal of 6 bases from V and 0 bases from J, the junction contained 16 bases not matched to a gene. Germline CDR1 LNHDA, CDR2 SQIVND (reference sequence).

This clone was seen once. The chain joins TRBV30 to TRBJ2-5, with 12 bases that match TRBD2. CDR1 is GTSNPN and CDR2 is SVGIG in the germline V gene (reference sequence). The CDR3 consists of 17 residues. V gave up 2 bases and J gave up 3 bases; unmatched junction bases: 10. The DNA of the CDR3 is TGTGCCTGGAGTTTAGGGCTAGCGGGAGGGTGGAAAGAGACCCAGTACTTC. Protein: CAWSLGLAGGWKETQYF.

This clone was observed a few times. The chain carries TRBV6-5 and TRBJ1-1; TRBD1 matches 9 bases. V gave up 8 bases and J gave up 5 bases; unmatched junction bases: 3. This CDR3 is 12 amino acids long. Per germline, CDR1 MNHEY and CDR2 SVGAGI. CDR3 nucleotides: TGTGCCAGCGACAGGGGGTGGACTGAAGCTTTCTTT. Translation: CASDRGWTEAFF.

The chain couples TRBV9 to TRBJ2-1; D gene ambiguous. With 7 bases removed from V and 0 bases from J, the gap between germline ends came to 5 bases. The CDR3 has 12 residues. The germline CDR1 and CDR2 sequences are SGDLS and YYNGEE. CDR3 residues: CASGSSYNEQFF. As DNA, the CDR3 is TGTGCCAGCGGCTCCTCCTACAATGAGCAGTTCTTC.

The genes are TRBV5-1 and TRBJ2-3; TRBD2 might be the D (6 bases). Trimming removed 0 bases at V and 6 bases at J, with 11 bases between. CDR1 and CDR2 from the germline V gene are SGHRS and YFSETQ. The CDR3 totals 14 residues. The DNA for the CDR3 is TGCGCCAGCAGCTTGGGACTAGAGGGCGATACGCAGTATTTT. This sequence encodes CASSLGLEGDTQYF.